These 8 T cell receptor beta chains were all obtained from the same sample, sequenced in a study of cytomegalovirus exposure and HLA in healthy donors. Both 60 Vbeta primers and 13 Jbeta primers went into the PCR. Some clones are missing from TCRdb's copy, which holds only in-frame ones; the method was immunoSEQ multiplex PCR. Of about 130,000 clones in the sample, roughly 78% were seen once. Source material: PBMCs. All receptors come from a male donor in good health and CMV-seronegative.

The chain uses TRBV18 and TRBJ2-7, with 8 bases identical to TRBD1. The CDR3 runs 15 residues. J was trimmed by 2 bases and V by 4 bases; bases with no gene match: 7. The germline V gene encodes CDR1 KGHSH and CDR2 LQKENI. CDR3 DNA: TGTGCCAGCTCACTAGGACAGGGAGGACCCTACGAGCAGTACTTC. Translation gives CASSLGQGGPYEQYF.

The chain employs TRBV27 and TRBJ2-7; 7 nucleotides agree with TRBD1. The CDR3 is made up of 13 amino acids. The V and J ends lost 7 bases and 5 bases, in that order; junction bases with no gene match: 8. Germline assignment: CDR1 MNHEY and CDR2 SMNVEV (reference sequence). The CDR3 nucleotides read TGTGCCAGCACGCCTCCACAGGGGAACGAGCAGTACTTC. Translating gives CASTPPQGNEQYF.

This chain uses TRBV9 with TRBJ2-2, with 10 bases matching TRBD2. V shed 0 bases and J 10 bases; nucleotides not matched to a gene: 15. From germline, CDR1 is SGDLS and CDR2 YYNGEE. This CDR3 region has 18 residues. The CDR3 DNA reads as TGTGCCAGCAGCGTAGGTAGGCTAGCGGGAGCGAGGAGGGAGGAGCTGTTTTTT. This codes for CASSVGRLAGARREELFF.

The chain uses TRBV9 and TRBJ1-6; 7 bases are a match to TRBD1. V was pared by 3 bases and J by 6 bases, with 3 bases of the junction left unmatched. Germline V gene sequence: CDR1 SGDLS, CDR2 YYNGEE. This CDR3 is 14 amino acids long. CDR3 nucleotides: TGTGCCAGCAGCGCGACAGGGTCTAATTCACCCCTCCACTTT. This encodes CASSATGSNSPLHF.

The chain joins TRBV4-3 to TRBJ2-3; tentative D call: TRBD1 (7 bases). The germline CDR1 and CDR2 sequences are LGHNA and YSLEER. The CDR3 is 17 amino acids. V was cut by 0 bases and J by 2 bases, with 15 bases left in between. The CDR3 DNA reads TGCGCCAGCAGCCAAGAATGGACAGGACTATCCACAGATACGCAGTATTTT. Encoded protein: CASSQEWTGLSTDTQYF.

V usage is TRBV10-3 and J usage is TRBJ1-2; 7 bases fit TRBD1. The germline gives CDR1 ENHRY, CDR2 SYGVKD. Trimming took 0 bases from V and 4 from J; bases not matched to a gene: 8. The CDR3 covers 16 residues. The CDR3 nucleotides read TGTGCCATCAGTGAGTCGATCGGGACAGAACCCTATGGCTACACCTTC. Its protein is CAISESIGTEPYGYTF.

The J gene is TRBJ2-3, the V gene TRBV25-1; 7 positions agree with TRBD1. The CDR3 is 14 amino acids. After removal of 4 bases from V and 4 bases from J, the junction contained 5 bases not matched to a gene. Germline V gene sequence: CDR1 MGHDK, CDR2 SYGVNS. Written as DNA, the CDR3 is TGTGCCAGCAGTGTCTACAGGGGATCAGATACGCAGTATTTT. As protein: CASSVYRGSDTQYF.

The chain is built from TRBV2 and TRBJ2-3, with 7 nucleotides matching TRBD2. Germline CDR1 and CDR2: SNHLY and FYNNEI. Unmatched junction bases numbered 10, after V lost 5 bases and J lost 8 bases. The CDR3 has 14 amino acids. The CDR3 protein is CASSLGGSGATQYF. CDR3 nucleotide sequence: TGTGCCAGCAGTCTGGGGGGGAGCGGGGCTACGCAGTATTTT.